Listed below are T cell receptor beta chains from one sample, sequenced in a study of patients and donors after allogeneic stem cell transplantation. TCRdb recomputed calls from the RT-PCR reads with MiXCR, one row per CDR3 protein. The sample has 150,000 to 200,000 distinct CDR3 sequences; 24% are singletons. The sequenced sample consisted of blood, either unsorted or a sorted T cell fraction (not recorded which). All receptors derive from a human donor who was either an allogeneic HSCT recipient or a stem cell or donor lymphocyte infusion donor (not recorded which). It is not recorded whose cells these are; they may come from a transplant donor. CDR3s include the opening cysteine and the closing phenylalanine or tryptophan. The D gene is left open where the match is weak. The size field is filled for only some rows; it gives once, few, many or a size class.

j_call v_call d_call clone_size cdr3_aa cdr3_nt
TRBJ2-1 TRBV7-2 NA few CASSESADSNEQFF TGTGCCAGCAGTGAGAGTGCGGACAGCAATGAGCAGTTCTTC
TRBJ2-3 TRBV20-1 NA NA CSAQKGASTDTQYF TGCAGTGCTCAAAAAGGGGCTAGCACAGATACGCAGTATTTT
TRBJ2-7 TRBV29-1 NA NA CSVVRDYEQYF TGCAGCGTTGTCCGGGACTACGAGCAGTACTTC
TRBJ2-5 TRBV28 NA few CASSLWQAMQETQYF TGTGCCAGCAGTTTATGGCAGGCCATGCAAGAGACCCAGTACTTC
TRBJ1-2 TRBV3-1 NA few CASSHPTGLYGYTF TGTGCCAGCAGCCACCCGACAGGACTCTATGGCTACACCTTC
TRBJ1-2 TRBV29-1 NA few CSVSSQDYYGYTF TGCAGCGTTTCCTCTCAGGATTACTATGGCTACACCTTC
TRBJ2-2 TRBV6-5 NA few CASSSAWGLFDTGELFF TGTGCCAGCAGTTCAGCATGGGGGCTTTTCGACACCGGGGAGCTGTTTTTT
TRBJ1-1 TRBV20-1 NA many CSASRGEAFF TGCAGTGCTAGCAGGGGTGAAGCTTTCTTT
TRBJ1-1 TRBV5-6 TRBD1 many CASSLGGGPEAFF TGTGCCAGCAGCTTGGGAGGGGGCCCTGAAGCTTTCTTT
TRBJ1-5 TRBV4-1 TRBD1 NA CASSHRTGQGRDQPQHF TGCGCCAGCAGCCACCGAACGGGACAGGGAAGGGATCAGCCCCAGCATTTT
TRBJ1-1 TRBV9 TRBD1 once CASSPQGQLNTEAFF TGTGCCAGCAGCCCCCAGGGACAGCTGAACACTGAAGCTTTCTTT
TRBJ2-2 TRBV7-9 TRBD2 few CASAGDTGELFF TGTGCCAGCGCGGGGGACACCGGGGAGCTGTTTTTT
TRBJ2-1 TRBV7-2 NA NA CASSFVAGAPNEQFF TGTGCCAGCAGCTTTGTCGCGGGGGCTCCTAATGAGCAGTTCTTC
TRBJ2-3 TRBV21-1 NA NA CASSNAGGSADTQYF TGTGCCAGCAGCAATGCAGGGGGCAGCGCAGATACGCAGTATTTT
TRBJ2-1 TRBV5-1 NA NA CASWMGSNNEQFF TGCGCCAGCTGGATGGGGAGCAACAATGAGCAGTTCTTC
TRBJ1-6 TRBV7-2 TRBD1 many CASSMTGVSYNSPLHF TGTGCCAGCAGCATGACAGGGGTCTCCTATAATTCACCCCTCCACTTT
TRBJ2-7 TRBV27 NA NA CASSTDRFTYEQYF TGTGCCAGCAGCACAGACAGGTTTACCTACGAGCAGTACTTC
TRBJ1-2 TRBV12-3/TRBV12-4 NA NA CASTLFGGPGYTF TGTGCCAGCACTTTATTCGGGGGGCCTGGCTACACCTTC
TRBJ2-3 TRBV12-5 NA few CASGLSGTGDTQYF TGTGCTAGTGGTTTGAGTGGGACGGGAGATACGCAGTATTTT
TRBJ1-2 TRBV4-1 NA NA CASSPRWTEPYGYTF TGCGCCAGCAGCCCCAGGTGGACAGAACCCTATGGCTACACCTTC
TRBJ1-2 TRBV20-1 NA many CSARVPRGSGYTF TGCAGTGCTAGAGTGCCTCGGGGAAGCGGCTACACCTTC
TRBJ1-1 TRBV14 NA many CASSSRQAPFGTEAFF TGTGCCAGCAGCTCCCGACAGGCCCCCTTTGGCACTGAAGCTTTCTTT
TRBJ1-2 TRBV10-2 TRBD1 NA CASVMTGRDYGYTF TGCGCCAGCGTTATGACAGGGAGGGACTATGGCTACACCTTC
TRBJ2-7 TRBV11-1 NA few CASSLVRYEQYF TGTGCCAGCAGCTTAGTACGCTACGAGCAGTACTTC
TRBJ1-5 TRBV7-9 TRBD1 few CASSLVFRDRVSNQPQHF TGTGCCAGCAGCTTAGTTTTTCGGGACAGGGTGAGCAATCAGCCCCAGCATTTT
TRBJ2-1 TRBV10-3 TRBD2 once CAISESPASGGPQEQFF TGTGCCATCAGTGAGTCCCCAGCTAGCGGGGGGCCACAAGAGCAGTTCTTC
TRBJ1-1 TRBV7-6 NA NA CASSLAGQMNTEAFF TGTGCCAGCAGCTTAGCGGGCCAGATGAACACTGAAGCTTTCTTT